What follows are 26 T cell receptor beta chains derived from one specimen sequenced in a study of OX40 agonist ivuxolimab in advanced cancers. Library preparation used the immunoSEQ multiplex PCR assay. TCRdb limited this immuneACCESS table to in-frame rearrangements with V and J called. A share of clones is missing; checked studies link under half to unresolved V genes, and the rest is unexplained. The sample profile shows around 140,000 clones; 90% to 95% of them were found once. Together, the top ten hold more than 0.8% of the sample. The specimen comprised CD4+ or CD8+ T cells sorted from blood, sampled in a trial of the OX40 agonist ivuxolimab. The receptors were gathered from an adult with an advanced solid tumor such as melanoma, head and neck, liver or kidney cancer.

V and J are TRBV7-9 and TRBJ1-3; TRBD1 matches 7 bases. The ends lost 5 bases at V and 1 base at J; junction bases unmatched: 14. Germline V gene lookup returns CDR1 SEHNR and CDR2 FQNEAQ (reference sequence). The CDR3 is made up of 18 amino acids. The CDR3 loop reads CASSELIGGRLSGNTIYF. In DNA form, the CDR3 reads TGTGCCAGCAGCGAACTCATAGGGGGCAGGCTGTCTGGAAACACCATATATTTT.

V usage is TRBV10-3 and J usage is TRBJ2-4; 9 positions match TRBD1. J gave up 0 bases and V 11 bases, and 5 bases lay outside the gene matches. The CDR3 has 14 amino acids. Germline CDR1 reads ENHRY; CDR2 reads SYGVKD. CDR3 sequence reads: CAAGQGLAKNIQYF. DNA of the CDR3: TGTGCCGCCGGACAGGGGCTAGCCAAAAACATTCAGTACTTC.

V and J are TRBV4-3 and TRBJ1-5, with D perhaps matching TRBD1 (6 bases). V lost 6 bases and J 4 bases, leaving 22 bases between the germline ends. CDR1 LGHNA and CDR2 YSLEER come from the germline V gene. CDR3 length equals 17 residues. CDR3 DNA: TGCGCCAGCAGTCTTGGAGGAGGGGGATTAGGTAATCAGCCCCAGCATTTT. Protein sequence: CASSLGGGGLGNQPQHF.

The chain employs TRBV6-5 and TRBJ2-4, with D hard to call. With 6 bases removed from V and 6 bases from J, the gap between germline ends came to 6 bases. There are 11 residues in the CDR3. Germline-derived CDR1 and CDR2 are MNHEY and SVGAGI. The CDR3 nucleotides are TGTGCCAGCAGCCGAGGAAACATTCAGTACTTC. It is translated as CASSRGNIQYF.

The gene calls are TRBV2 and TRBJ1-3, with TRBD1 identical over 8 bases. J gave up 10 bases and V 3 bases, and 5 bases lay outside the gene matches. Per germline, CDR1 SNHLY and CDR2 FYNNEI. The CDR3 consists of 13 residues. CDR3 sequence reads: CASSDRGLRTIYF. In DNA, the CDR3 is TGTGCCAGCAGTGACAGGGGGCTTCGGACCATATATTTT.

The V and J genes are TRBV28 and TRBJ1-2; D unclear. The CDR3 consists of 15 residues. From germline, CDR1 is MDHEN and CDR2 SYDVKM. V lost 5 bases and J lost 0, with 13 bases in between. The CDR3 loop reads CASSLPQRSNYGYTF. The CDR3 coding sequence is TGTGCCAGCAGTCTCCCCCAGAGGTCTAACTATGGCTACACCTTC.

V is TRBV4-1 and J is TRBJ1-4; no reliable D call. Per the germline V gene, CDR1 is MGHRA and CDR2 is YSYEKL. Trimming shortened V by 5 bases and J by 0 bases, and 7 bases separated the two germline ends. CDR3 length equals 14 residues. The CDR3 is CASSEYATNEKLFF. Written as DNA, the CDR3 is TGCGCCAGCAGCGAGTATGCAACTAATGAAAAACTGTTTTTT.

In regard to this clone: A junction end diverges from the germline sequence, so it may reflect a read error. The chain has TRBV10-1 and TRBJ1-4; D remains unclear. The length of the CDR3 is 15 residues. Germline values: CDR1 WNHNN, CDR2 SYGVQD (reference sequence). As DNA, the CDR3 is TGCGCCAGCAGTGAGTCCGGTCAGACGCGGGGAAAAACTGTTTTT. Residues: CASSESGQTRGKTVF.

This chain uses TRBV9 with TRBJ2-7, with D hard to call. The germline V gene encodes CDR1 SGDLS and CDR2 YYNGEE. CDR3 length: 11 amino acids. Trimming took off 0 bases at V and 5 bases at J, with 3 bases between the two ends. The CDR3 DNA is TGTGCCAGCAGCGTAGGTAACGAGCAGTACTTC. The encoded protein is CASSVGNEQYF. Full variable domain (missing parts from reference TRBV9 and TRBJ2-7): DSGVTQTPKHLITATGQRVTLRCSPRSGDLSVYWYQQSLDQGLQFLIQYYNGEERAKGNILERFSAQQFPDLHSELNLSSLELGDSALYFCASSVGNEQYFGPGTRLTVT.

This chain uses TRBV18 with TRBJ1-3; no reliable D call. The CDR3 loop spans 15 amino acids. V lost 4 bases, J lost 0 bases, and 10 bases lay in between. Germline V gene data show CDR1 as KGHSH and CDR2 as LQKENI. CDR3 loop: CASSRETSSGNTIYF. In DNA form, the CDR3 reads TGTGCCAGCTCACGCGAGACCAGCTCTGGAAACACCATATATTTT.

The rearrangement joins TRBV19 to TRBJ1-1; D perhaps matches TRBD1 (6 bases). Germline CDR1 is LNHDA and CDR2 is SQIVND (reference sequence). This CDR3 contains 14 residues. Trimming took 7 bases from V and 2 from J, leaving 14 bases between them. The CDR3 sequence: CASIQGPLNTEAFF. The CDR3, as DNA: TGTGCCAGTATCCAGGGGCCACTAAACACTGAAGCTTTCTTT.

The chain joins TRBV5-1 to TRBJ2-5, with 11 bases lining up with TRBD2. J lost 5 bases, V lost 1 base, and 10 bases had no gene match. The germline CDR1 and CDR2 sequences are SGHRS and YFSETQ. The CDR3 extends over 17 amino acids. CDR3 nucleotide sequence: TGCGCCAGCAGCTTGCCTTTACTAGCGGGGGTGTCGGAGACCCAGTACTTC. The encoded protein is CASSLPLLAGVSETQYF. The whole variable domain, remainder taken from reference TRBV5-1 and TRBJ2-5, is KAGVTQTPRYLIKTRGQQVTLSCSPISGHRSVSWYQQTPGQGLQFLFEYFSETQRNKGNFPGRFSGRQFSNSRSEMNVSTLELGDSALYLCASSLPLLAGVSETQYFGPGTRLLVL.

The V call is TRBV6-1, the J call TRBJ1-2; possibly TRBD1 for D (5 bases). Germline CDR1 MNHNS, CDR2 SASEGT. Deletions cut 5 bases from V and 7 bases from J, with 11 bases between. CDR3 length equals 12 residues. CDR3 residues: CASSPVRVGYTF. In DNA form, the CDR3 reads TGTGCCAGCAGTCCCGTCAGGGTTGGCTACACCTTC.

This sequence joins TRBV7-2 and TRBJ2-1; D remains unclear. Germline V CDR1 and CDR2: SGHTA, FQGNSA. This CDR3 has 13 amino acids. The V gene lost 4 bases and the J gene lost 6 bases, with 10 bases spanning the gap. For the CDR3, the DNA is TGTGCCAGCAGCTGGTCAATGCCCAATGAGCAGTTCTTC. This sequence encodes CASSWSMPNEQFF.

The rearrangement links TRBV18 to TRBJ2-3; 7 bases fit TRBD2. The CDR3 spans 18 residues. V dropped 4 bases and J dropped 0; count of bases not matched to a gene: 13. CDR1 is KGHSH, CDR2 LQKENI, per germline. The chain's CDR3 is CASSRLVTGGTSTDTQYF. The CDR3 DNA follows: TGTGCCAGCTCACGACTCGTGACGGGGGGAACTAGCACAGATACGCAGTATTTT.

The chain uses TRBV5-8 and TRBJ1-1, with D perhaps matching TRBD1 (6 bases). The V end was cut by 5 bases, the J end by 4 bases, with 15 bases between. The CDR3 is 14 amino acids. The V gene's germline CDR1 is SGHTS and CDR2 YDEGEE. The CDR3 is CASSSTGLVTEAFF. CDR3 DNA: TGTGCCAGCAGTTCAACAGGGTTAGTCACTGAAGCTTTCTTT.

V and J are TRBV5-8 and TRBJ2-5; D gene uncertain. The CDR3 extends over 13 amino acids. Trimming took off 3 bases at V and 1 base at J, with 7 bases between the two ends. The germline V gene encodes CDR1 SGHTS and CDR2 YDEGEE. The CDR3 coding sequence is TGTGCCAGCAGCTCTGGCGCCCAAGAGACCCAGTACTTC. It specifies CASSSGAQETQYF.

This rearrangement joins TRBV2 to TRBJ2-5; 9 positions match TRBD2. The germline V gene encodes CDR1 SNHLY and CDR2 FYNNEI. After removal of 3 bases from V and 0 bases from J, the junction contained 2 bases not matched to a gene. CDR3 length equals 15 residues. The CDR3 here is CASSEQRGDQETQYF. CDR3 bases: TGTGCCAGCAGTGAGCAGCGGGGGGACCAAGAGACCCAGTACTTC. Together with reference TRBV2 and TRBJ2-5, the CDR3 gives the full variable domain: EPEVTQTPSHQVTQMGQEVILRCVPISNHLYFYWYRQILGQKVEFLVSFYNNEISEKSEIFDDQFSVERPDGSNFTLKIRSTKLEDSAMYFCASSEQRGDQETQYFGPGTRLLVL.

The rearrangement joins TRBV10-3 to TRBJ1-5; D unclear. The germline V gene encodes CDR1 ENHRY and CDR2 SYGVKD. This CDR3 has 16 amino acids. V lost 0 bases to trimming and J lost 3 bases, with 12 bases between them. CDR3 sequence reads: CAISESDSRYNQPQHF. In DNA, the CDR3 is TGTGCCATCAGTGAGTCAGACTCTCGGTACAATCAGCCCCAGCATTTT.

The CDR3 here is CASSMRGQFNEKLFF. CDR3 sequence (DNA): TGTGCCAGTAGTATGAGGGGACAGTTTAATGAAAAACTGTTTTTT. The rearrangement uses TRBV19 and TRBJ1-4; 7 bases match TRBD1. The CDR3 extends over 15 amino acids. Germline loops: CDR1 LNHDA, CDR2 SQIVND (reference sequence). The J segment lost 4 bases and the V segment lost 3 bases, leaving 5 bases of the junction unmatched.

CDR3 nucleotides: TGTGCCGCCGGGGACGACTTACCCTACGAGCAGTACTTC. It codes for CAAGDDLPYEQYF. The chain uses TRBV6-5 and TRBJ2-7; D might be TRBD1 or TRBD2, each matching 5 bases. The CDR3 covers 13 residues. The germline V and J ends were trimmed by 11 bases and 2 bases, with 16 bases remaining between them. The germline gives CDR1 MNHEY, CDR2 SVGAGI.

The rearrangement joins TRBV27 to TRBJ1-2; D may be TRBD1 (5 bases). This CDR3 contains 15 residues. In germline, CDR1 is MNHEY, CDR2 SMNVEV (reference sequence). V was clipped by 0 bases and J by 4 bases, with 12 bases between them. The CDR3 here is CASSLSVQGAYGYTF. In DNA, the CDR3 is TGTGCCAGCAGTTTATCGGTGCAGGGAGCCTATGGCTACACCTTC.

This chain uses TRBV6-5 with TRBJ1-4; 10 positions match TRBD1. The germline gives CDR1 MNHEY, CDR2 SVGAGI. With 10 bases clipped from V and 7 bases from J, the junction kept 9 bases outside the gene matches. The CDR3 sequence is 14 residues long. The CDR3 loop is CAIQPGTGVEKLFF. DNA for the CDR3: TGTGCCATTCAACCCGGGACAGGGGTTGAAAAACTGTTTTTT.

The chain links TRBV28 to TRBJ2-3; D gene ambiguous. This CDR3 has 16 residues. From germline, CDR1 is MDHEN and CDR2 SYDVKM. V shed 3 bases and J shed 0 bases, with 13 bases lying between them. DNA of the CDR3: TGTGCCAGCAGTTTCCCGGTGGGTCCTAGCACAGATACGCAGTATTTT. Translated, it gives CASSFPVGPSTDTQYF. Drawing the rest from reference TRBV28 and TRBJ2-3, the complete variable domain is DVKVTQSSRYLVKRTGEKVFLECVQDMDHENMFWYRQDPGLGLRLIYFSYDVKMKEKGDIPEGYSVSREKKERFSLILESASTNQTSMYLCASSFPVGPSTDTQYFGPGTRLTVL.

The CDR3 reads CASSLAGRGSIGELFF. CDR3 sequence (DNA): TGTGCCAGCAGTTTAGCAGGCAGGGGATCGATCGGGGAGCTGTTTTTT. The V call is TRBV28, the J call TRBJ2-2, with D perhaps TRBD1 (6 bases). V was clipped by 2 bases and J by 7 bases, with 17 bases between them. The length of the CDR3 is 16 residues. Looked up from germline, CDR1 is MDHEN and CDR2 is SYDVKM.

The V call is TRBV7-2, the J call TRBJ2-2; TRBD2 agrees at 8 bases. Germline loops: CDR1 SGHTA, CDR2 FQGNSA. The CDR3 spans 18 residues. The V gene end was trimmed by 2 bases and the J gene end by 1 base; junction bases not matched to a gene: 9. CDR3 in amino acids: CASSLQMPGLGNTGELFF. The CDR3 DNA is TGTGCCAGCAGCTTACAAATGCCGGGACTAGGGAACACCGGGGAGCTGTTTTTT. Drawing the rest from reference TRBV7-2 and TRBJ2-2, the complete variable domain is GAGVSQSPSNKVTEKGKDVELRCDPISGHTALYWYRQSLGQGLEFLIYFQGNSAPDKSGLPSDRFSAERTGGSVSTLTIQRTQQEDSAVYLCASSLQMPGLGNTGELFFGEGSRLTVL.